Listed below are T cell receptor beta chains from one sample, sequenced in a study of blood T cell repertoires in COVID-19. Assay: immunoSEQ multiplex PCR; the TCRdb copy retains only in-frame clones and omits some. Of approximately 220,000 clones listed, roughly 86% are singletons. Sequencing used peripheral blood. These receptors came from a man between 60 and 70 years old with acute or convalescent COVID-19. Each CDR3 is given with its conserved first and last residue. A D gene is named only where the DNA matches it firmly. Expanded clones are given a class, and other clones once, few, many or no size at all.

j_call clone_size d_call v_call cdr3_length cdr3_nt cdr3_aa
TRBJ2-1 . . TRBV6-2/TRBV6-3 16 TGTGCCAGCAGTGCAGGTTGGGGGCCCTTTTACAATGAGCAGTTCTTC CASSAGWGPFYNEQFF
TRBJ1-2 . TRBD1 TRBV2 13 TGTGCCAGCAAACCACAGGGGAACTATGGCTACACCTTC CASKPQGNYGYTF
TRBJ1-1 . . TRBV12-3/TRBV12-4 12 TGTGCCAGCAGTTTATATGGGGGGGAAGCTTTCTTT CASSLYGGEAFF
TRBJ2-1 . . TRBV5-5 15 TGTGCCAGCAGCCCCGACTGGAGCTCCTACAATGAGCAGTTCTTC CASSPDWSSYNEQFF
TRBJ2-2 . . TRBV4-2 16 TGTGCCAGCAGCCAAGAGGACGCCGCGGGCACCGGGGAGCTGTTTTTT CASSQEDAAGTGELFF
TRBJ2-7 . TRBD2 TRBV3-1/TRBV3-2 17 TGTGCCAGCAGCCAAGGGAGGATAGCGGGGGCCCGGGGCGAGCAGTACTTC CASSQGRIAGARGEQYF
TRBJ2-5 . TRBD2 TRBV7-2 17 TGTGCCAGCAGCACCCTCGGGACTAGCGGGGTTCAAGAGACCCAGTACTTC CASSTLGTSGVQETQYF
TRBJ1-3 . . TRBV18 15 TGTGCCAGCTATGCGGGACCAGCCTCTGGAAACACCATATATTTT CASYAGPASGNTIYF
TRBJ2-7 . TRBD2 TRBV6-6 13 TGTGCCAGCAGCGGGACTAGCGGCTACGAGCAGTACTTC CASSGTSGYEQYF
TRBJ2-2 . TRBD1 TRBV11-3 16 TGTGCCAGCCAAAAAGGGGGACAGTCGTACACCGGGGAGCTGTTTTTT CASQKGGQSYTGELFF
TRBJ1-5 . TRBD1 TRBV9 15 TGTGCCAGCAGCCCTGGACAGGGTTTGAATCAGCCCCAGCATTTT CASSPGQGLNQPQHF
TRBJ1-2 . TRBD1 TRBV6-5 15 TGTGCCAGCACCCCCGGGGACAGGGGGCGCCATGGCTACACCTTC CASTPGDRGRHGYTF
TRBJ2-1 . . TRBV2 12 TGTGCCAGCACCCCTGGGACTTCAGAGCAGTTCTTC CASTPGTSEQFF
TRBJ2-3 . TRBD1 TRBV2 15 TGTGCCAGCAGCCGACAGGGGTTACAAGCAGATACGCAGTATTTT CASSRQGLQADTQYF
TRBJ2-1 . TRBD1 TRBV7-6 18 TGTGCCAGCAGCTCATACCCCACTGGACAGGGGGGTGGGCATGAGCAGTTCTTC CASSSYPTGQGGGHEQFF
TRBJ2-2 . TRBD1 TRBV19 16 TGTGCCAGTATGCGGTGGGGACAGCCGAACACCGGGGAGCTGTTTTTT CASMRWGQPNTGELFF
TRBJ2-7 . TRBD2 TRBV2 15 TGTGCCAGCAGGTATGGGACTAGCGGGGGCCACGAGCAGTACTTC CASRYGTSGGHEQYF
TRBJ1-5 once . TRBV19 16 TGTGCCAGTACCGCGACGGACAGAAATAGCAATCAGCCCCAGCATTTT CASTATDRNSNQPQHF
TRBJ2-3 . TRBD2 TRBV5-1 14 TGCGCCAGCAGGCTAGCGGGGACCACAGATACGCAGTATTTT CASRLAGTTDTQYF
TRBJ1-5 . TRBD1 TRBV19 17 TGTGCCAGTAGTTTTCGGGACAGGGGAGAGAGCAATCAGCCCCAGCATTTT CASSFRDRGESNQPQHF
TRBJ2-3 . . TRBV19 17 TGTGCCAGTAGCGAGACAGTGACAGGAGAGGGCACAGATACGCAGTATTTT CASSETVTGEGTDTQYF
TRBJ2-2 . TRBD2 TRBV9 18 TGTGCCAGCAGCGTAGGCGATAGCGGGGGGGCAAACACCGGGGAGCTGTTTTTT CASSVGDSGGANTGELFF